This T cell receptor (beta chain) was documented in a study of blood T cell repertoires in COVID-19 (dated by TCRdb to the early 2020s). A note on the overall study: Samples covering the acute and convalescent phases of COVID-19 were provided by collaborators in the United States, Italy and Spain. The material from the prospective study consisted of cDNA or gDNA derived from T cells, B-cell-depleted T cells, or PBMCs. Samples were obtained from the ongoing ImmuneRACE study (first 160 participants) and from over a thousand subjects provided by 6 global collaborators. The dataset comprised deeply sampled blood TCRbeta repertoires from subjects exposed to, actively infected with, or recovered from COVID-19. A de-identified subject ID, COVID-19 status, age in years and sex were almost always included in the sample metadata. Where available, HLA class I and class II types were taken from metadata supplied by the sample provider and were not determined by assay-based typing. The repertoires were released in a freely available public database meant as a resource for research on the immune response to SARS-CoV-2.

TCRbeta CDR3 regions were amplified from genomic DNA by means of the immunoSEQ Assay, a bias-controlled multiplex PCR. Turning to the authors' computational methods: The number of nucleated cells in each sample was estimated from the amplification of reference gene primers within the assay. To quantify the absolute abundance of each unique TCRbeta CDR3 rearrangement, sequence reads were collapsed and filtered. For each sample, productive Simpson clonality was calculated as the square root of Simpson's diversity index over productive rearrangements. The clones in this table, taken by TCRdb from immuneACCESS, are in-frame only. Not every clone is retained; where verified, under half of the shortfall comes from an unresolved V gene, and the cause of the rest is unknown. For V, J and clone size, that table is used; D and trimming come from the DNA. The sample records 350,000 to 450,000 clones, about 88% of which are singletons. Less than 1.5% of the sample is in the top ten clones.

In the prospective study, participants were about 18 to 100 years old, resided in about 25 geographic areas of the United States, and were enrolled through a virtual design. In the prospective study, cohorts were assigned on the basis of participant-reported clinical history obtained from a screening survey and a study questionnaire. Exposed participants had been in contact with someone with a PCR-confirmed or clinician-diagnosed COVID-19 case within 2 weeks of study entry. In the prospective study, whole blood, serum and a nasopharyngeal or oropharyngeal swab were collected from each participant by mobile phlebotomists. Over a roughly two-month period, participants in the prospective study had the option of providing additional blood draws and questionnaires. Before DNA extraction, blood samples from the prospective study were shipped at room temperature or frozen. What the authors observed across the whole study: The quantity of clinical and demographic metadata differed by source and by participant and was supplied without curation.

Note on this clone: Its binding antigen is unknown. No much larger clone exists at a distance of one base, and base qualities are not known.

Sequenced input: PBMCs or T cells enriched from blood (not recorded which). This TCR came from a woman aged 18-29 years who had been exposed to COVID-19.

The nucleotide sequence is TGCGCCAGCAGCTTGATTCGCGGGGGAAACACCGGGGAGCTGTTTTTT. It encodes CASSLIRGGNTGELFF. Recombination connected TRBV5-1 to TRBJ2-2; 7 of the junction bases match TRBD2. The CDR3 covers 16 residues, taking in both the cysteine and the phenylalanine. CDR3 DNA is the only sequence kept; it has 48 bases, read in frame from the first base. CDR1 SGHRS and CDR2 YFSETQ are derived from the germline V gene. V has 1 base trimmed and J has 2 bases trimmed; junction bases matching no gene number 5.